This T cell receptor (beta chain) was recovered during a study of cytomegalovirus exposure and HLA in healthy donors. Findings and limits, study-wide: In a later analysis, most CMV-associated TCR beta chains appeared HLA-restricted. The presence/absence work took it that sequencing depth was about the same across donors.

The PCR made use of 60 Vbeta and 13 Jbeta primers. Repertoires were generated with immunoSEQ multiplex PCR, while TCRdb's copy carries only in-frame clones and drops some. The sample includes 150,000 to 200,000 clones, around 79% of them seen just once. The CDR3 consists of 15 residues. Germline values: CDR1 KGHSH, CDR2 LQKENI. The trim removed 2 bases at V and 6 bases at J, leaving 4 bases unmatched. Note on this clone: Its specificity is unknown.

The receptor was derived from a woman between 45 and 60 years old in good health and CMV-seronegative. Material: PBMCs. The rearrangement joins TRBV18 to TRBJ1-1; TRBD1 aligns across 12 bases. CDR3 region: CASSPGTGGAAEAFF. The CDR3 DNA reads as TGTGCCAGCTCACCAGGGACAGGGGGCGCAGCTGAAGCTTTCTTT.